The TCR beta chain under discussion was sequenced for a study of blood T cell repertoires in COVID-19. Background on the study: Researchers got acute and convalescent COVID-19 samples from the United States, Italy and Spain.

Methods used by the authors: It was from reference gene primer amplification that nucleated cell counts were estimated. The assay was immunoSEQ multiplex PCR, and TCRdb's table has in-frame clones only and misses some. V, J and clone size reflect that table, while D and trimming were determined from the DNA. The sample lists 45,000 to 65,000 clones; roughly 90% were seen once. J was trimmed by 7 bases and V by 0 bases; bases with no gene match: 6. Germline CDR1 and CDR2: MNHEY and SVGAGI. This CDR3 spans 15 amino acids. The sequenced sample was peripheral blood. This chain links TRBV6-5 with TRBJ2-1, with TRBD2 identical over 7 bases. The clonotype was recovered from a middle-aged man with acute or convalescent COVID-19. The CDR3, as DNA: TGTGCCAGCAGTTACTCCGCGGGAGAGGAGAATGAGCAGTTCTTC. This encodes CASSYSAGEENEQFF.